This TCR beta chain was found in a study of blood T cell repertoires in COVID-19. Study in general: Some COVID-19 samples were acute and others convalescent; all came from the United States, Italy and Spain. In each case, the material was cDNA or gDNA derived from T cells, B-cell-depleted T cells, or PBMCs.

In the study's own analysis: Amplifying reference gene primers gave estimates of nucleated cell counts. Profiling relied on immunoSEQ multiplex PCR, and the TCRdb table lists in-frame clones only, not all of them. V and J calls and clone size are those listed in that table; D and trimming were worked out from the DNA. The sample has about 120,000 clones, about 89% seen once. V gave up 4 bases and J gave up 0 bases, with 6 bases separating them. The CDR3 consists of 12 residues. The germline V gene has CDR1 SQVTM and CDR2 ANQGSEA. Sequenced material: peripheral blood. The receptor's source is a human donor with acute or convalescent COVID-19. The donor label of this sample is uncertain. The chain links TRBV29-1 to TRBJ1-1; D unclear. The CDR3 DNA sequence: TGCAGCGTTGGGCGGGTGAACACTGAAGCTTTCTTT. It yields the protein CSVGRVNTEAFF.